Below, 8 T cell receptor beta chains from the same sample are listed, as sequenced in a study of early T cells in non-severe SARS-CoV-2 infection. TCRdb itself ran the 5' RACE reads through MiXCR, one entry per CDR3 protein. The sample consists of around 82,000 distinct CDR3 sequences, roughly 14% of them appearing once. The sequencing input was whole blood. Receptors originate from an adult who was a healthcare worker with PCR-confirmed SARS-CoV-2 infection or an uninfected control (not recorded which).

This clonotype was observed a handful of times. The chain links TRBV12-3 or TRBV12-4 to TRBJ2-3; the D gene is possibly TRBD1 (6 bases). The length of the CDR3 is 16 residues. The V end was cut by 5 bases, the J end by 0 bases, with 15 bases between. This chain's CDR3 is CASSPGQTFSTDTQYF. The CDR3 DNA sequence: TGTGCCAGCAGTCCGGGACAAACGTTTAGCACAGATACGCAGTATTTT.

This clonotype was seen a few times. The chain combines TRBV18 with TRBJ1-2; D is unclear. The germline CDR1 and CDR2 sequences are KGHSH and LQKENI. This CDR3 region has 14 residues. The ends were cut back, 4 bases at V and 1 base at J, with 10 bases in the middle. The CDR3 DNA follows: TGTGCCAGCTCACAGCAGGACGGTAACTATGGCTACACCTTC. It is translated as CASSQQDGNYGYTF.

This clonotype has ten or more counts. The V gene is TRBV20-1, the J gene TRBJ2-3; no firm D call. V lost 7 bases, J lost 2 bases, and 13 bases lay in between. Per the germline V gene, CDR1 is DFQATT and CDR2 is SNEGSKA (reference sequence). This CDR3 is built from 13 residues. CDR3 protein: CSGVHEYTDTQYF. CDR3 nucleotides: TGCAGTGGGGTCCACGAGTACACAGATACGCAGTATTTT.

V is TRBV12-3 or TRBV12-4 and J is TRBJ1-5; D unclear. The CDR3 length is 13 residues. V lost 4 bases and J lost 1, with 5 bases in between. The CDR3 protein is CASSSRSNQPQHF. The CDR3 nucleotides read TGTGCCAGCAGTTCAAGGAGCAATCAGCCCCAGCATTTT.

This clonotype was seen repeatedly, ten times or more. The V and J genes are TRBV5-5 and TRBJ2-7; D may be TRBD2 (6 bases). Germline V gene sequence: CDR1 SGHKS, CDR2 YYEKEE (reference sequence). The length of the CDR3 is 14 residues. V lost 5 bases to trimming and J lost 3 bases, with 15 bases between them. The DNA for the CDR3 is TGTGCCAGCAGTCGCGGGACGGGAGTCTACGAGCAGTACGTC. Amino acid sequence: CASSRGTGVYEQYV.

This clonotype was counted between two and nine times. The chain links TRBV4-1 to TRBJ1-6; TRBD1 matches 8 bases. The CDR3 has 13 amino acids. V lost 10 bases, J lost 4 bases, and 3 bases stayed unmatched. Germline V gene lookup returns CDR1 MGHRA and CDR2 YSYEKL. CDR3 in amino acids: CATTGGYNSPLHF. DNA of the CDR3: TGCGCCACCACAGGGGGTTATAATTCACCCCTCCACTTT.

In this sample, this clonotype turned up a few times. The V gene is TRBV3-1, the J gene TRBJ1-2; D not resolved. The CDR3 spans 15 residues. The germline CDR1 and CDR2 sequences are LGHDT and YNNKEL (reference sequence). The germline V and J ends were trimmed by 3 bases and 2 bases, with 13 bases remaining between them. CDR3 loop: CASSQVPNGNYGYTF. The CDR3 DNA sequence: TGTGCCAGCAGCCAGGTTCCCAACGGGAACTATGGCTACACCTTC.

The J gene is TRBJ1-3, the V gene TRBV18; no definite D call. The CDR3 length is 16 residues. Germline lookup yields CDR1 KGHSH and CDR2 LQKENI. V lost 3 bases and J lost 4, with 16 bases in between. The DNA for the CDR3 is TGTGCCAGCTCACCCCTCGCGCAGGTCGGAGGAAACACCATATATTTT. Its protein is CASSPLAQVGGNTIYF.